Presented here are 28 T cell receptor beta chains from one specimen sequenced in a study of T-cell memory formation after mild COVID-19. One entry per CDR3 protein, called by TCRdb with MiXCR from the 5' RACE reads. Here the sample spans around 370,000 distinct CDR3 sequences, 21% being singletons. The sequencing input was PBMCs or a T cell subset sorted from them (not recorded which). The source of these receptors is an adult woman who had mild COVID-19 (a few samples of this study predate the infection). Cell type and time point are not known.

This clonotype was seen more than once but under ten times. This sequence joins TRBV29-1 and TRBJ2-7; tentatively, D is TRBD1 or TRBD2 (5 bases each). The CDR3 is 12 amino acids. Germline V gene lookup returns CDR1 SQVTM and CDR2 ANQGSEA. The V end lost 4 bases, the J end lost 4 bases, and 11 bases lay between the germline ends. CDR3 residues: CSVAGPGYEQYF. The CDR3 bases are TGCAGCGTTGCAGGGCCGGGGTACGAGCAGTACTTC.

This clonotype was observed a handful of times. V and J are TRBV30 and TRBJ2-1; the D is unclear. The germline gives CDR1 GTSNPN, CDR2 SVGIG (reference sequence). This CDR3 comprises 14 residues. The germline V and J ends were trimmed by 1 base and 7 bases, with 14 bases remaining between them. CDR3 sequence (DNA): TGTGCCTGGAGTGGGCGGATAAAAGGGAATGAGCAGTTCTTC. Its translation is CAWSGRIKGNEQFF.

This chain links TRBV11-1 with TRBJ2-7; TRBD2 aligns across 7 bases. Trimming at V came to 2 bases and at J to 9 bases, leaving 4 bases not matched to a gene. The germline V gene encodes CDR1 SGHAT and CDR2 FQDESV (reference sequence). The CDR3 runs to 12 residues. CDR3 bases: TGTGCCAGCAGCTTATCGGGAGGAGCGCAGTACTTC. As protein: CASSLSGGAQYF. Full variable domain (missing parts from reference TRBV11-1 and TRBJ2-7): EAEVAQSPRYKITEKSQAVAFWCDPISGHATLYWYRQILGQGPELLVQFQDESVVDDSQLPKDRFSAERLKGVDSTLKIQPAELGDSAMYLCASSLSGGAQYFGPGTRLTVT.

V gene TRBV20-1 combines with J gene TRBJ2-1; D is unclear. Trimming took 6 bases from V and 3 from J, leaving 18 bases between them. CDR1 is DFQATT, CDR2 SNEGSKA, per germline (reference sequence). There are 15 residues in the CDR3. For the CDR3, the DNA is TGCAGTGCACCCAAGCCCACTATTCTCTACAATGAGCAGTTCTTC. Translated, it gives CSAPKPTILYNEQFF.

The genes are TRBV7-3 and TRBJ2-3; TRBD2 aligns across 10 bases. With V trimmed by 1 base and J by 6 bases, 7 bases remained unmatched. The V gene's germline CDR1 is SGHTA and CDR2 FQGTGA. The CDR3 spans 16 residues. For the CDR3, the DNA is TGTGCCAGCAGCTTAAGCGGAGCGGGGGGGCCTGATACGCAGTATTTT. Translation gives CASSLSGAGGPDTQYF.

This clonotype appeared a few times. The chain links TRBV24-1 to TRBJ2-1; the D gene is possibly TRBD1 (5 bases). Germline V gene lookup returns CDR1 KGHDR and CDR2 SFDVKD. V was clipped by 7 bases and J by 8 bases, with 17 bases between them. This CDR3 has 14 amino acids. CDR3 in DNA: TGTGCCACCAGGCCCTCCGAAGGGGTGGATGAGCAGTTCTTC. Amino acid sequence: CATRPSEGVDEQFF.

This clonotype occurred a few times. This chain's CDR3 is CSVATGTAGVGYTF. The CDR3 region has the DNA TGCAGCGTTGCAACCGGGACAGCGGGCGTGGGCTACACCTTC. The chain has TRBV29-1 and TRBJ1-2; 7 bases fit TRBD1. V shed 4 bases and J 8 bases; nucleotides not matched to a gene: 13. Germline CDR1 and CDR2: SQVTM and ANQGSEA. This CDR3 region has 14 residues.

This clonotype was seen more than once but under ten times. The chain joins TRBV9 to TRBJ2-7, with 8 bases identical to TRBD2. The CDR3 is 15 amino acids. V was pared by 0 bases and J by 3 bases, with 5 bases of the junction left unmatched. CDR1 and CDR2 from the germline V gene are SGDLS and YYNGEE. CDR3 in DNA: TGTGCCAGCAGCGTAGCTTCCGGGGGGGTCTACGAGCAGTACTTC. This codes for CASSVASGGVYEQYF.

The rearrangement joins TRBV27 to TRBJ2-7, with 9 bases lining up with TRBD1. Germline V CDR1 and CDR2: MNHEY, SMNVEV (reference sequence). Trimming took 0 bases from V and 3 from J; bases not matched to a gene: 6. The CDR3 extends over 16 amino acids. CDR3 nucleotides: TGTGCCAGCAGTTTATCTTTCGGGACAGGGCTCTACGAGCAGTACTTC. The encoded protein is CASSLSFGTGLYEQYF.

This clonotype was picked up a small number of times. The chain combines TRBV20-1 with TRBJ1-5, with 9 bases fitting TRBD1. Germline CDR1 reads DFQATT; CDR2 reads SNEGSKA (reference sequence). V lost 7 bases to trimming and J lost 3 bases; unmatched junction nucleotides: 10. The CDR3 is 15 amino acids. CDR3 DNA: TGCAGTGTTCAGTCCGGGACAGGGAACAATCAGCCCCAGCATTTT. Translating gives CSVQSGTGNNQPQHF.

This clonotype turned up a few times. The chain carries TRBV20-1 and TRBJ2-7; 7 nucleotides agree with TRBD1. The V gene end was trimmed by 7 bases and the J gene end by 5 bases; junction bases not matched to a gene: 8. Looked up from germline, CDR1 is DFQATT and CDR2 is SNEGSKA (reference sequence). This CDR3 spans 12 amino acids. The CDR3 DNA sequence: TGCAGTGGTCGAGACAGGGTCCACGAGCAGTACTTC. Protein product: CSGRDRVHEQYF.

The V gene is TRBV3-1, the J gene TRBJ2-7; tentatively, D is TRBD1 (5 bases). This CDR3 spans 16 amino acids. Looked up from germline, CDR1 is LGHDT and CDR2 is YNNKEL (reference sequence). Trimming removed 4 bases from V and 2 bases from J, with 18 bases in between. The CDR3 DNA follows: TGTGCCAGCAGCCCCGGTGGGGCACCAGCCCCCTACGAGCAGTACTTC. It specifies CASSPGGAPAPYEQYF.

This clonotype was detected only a few times. The chain is built from TRBV6-2 or TRBV6-3 and TRBJ2-1; possible D gene TRBD1, 6 bases. The length of the CDR3 is 15 residues. V was clipped by 0 bases and J by 5 bases, with 11 bases between them. Germline V lookup: CDR1 MNHEY, CDR2 SVGEGT. CDR3 bases: TGTGCCAGCAGTTACTCCAATAGGGGGAACAATGAGCAGTTCTTC. Translated: CASSYSNRGNNEQFF.

The gene calls are TRBV4-2 and TRBJ1-5; 9 nucleotides agree with TRBD1. Germline values: CDR1 LGHNA, CDR2 YNFKEQ. V was pared by 1 base and J by 6 bases, with 7 bases of the junction left unmatched. There are 16 residues in the CDR3. Here the CDR3 DNA reads TGTGCCAGCAGCCAAGGAGGACAGGGGTTCGGTCAGCCCCAGCATTTT. Translated, it gives CASSQGGQGFGQPQHF.

This chain joins TRBV5-1 and TRBJ2-5; the match to TRBD2 covers 8 bases. The CDR3 spans 14 residues. Germline CDR1 is SGHRS and CDR2 is YFSETQ. Trimming cost V 4 bases and J 4 bases; bases outside gene matches: 6. CDR3 sequence (DNA): TGCGCCAGCAGCCCGGGACTAGAGGGAGAGACCCAGTACTTC. This translates into CASSPGLEGETQYF.

This chain uses TRBV20-1 with TRBJ2-7; TRBD2 matches at 8 bases. Germline V gene data show CDR1 as DFQATT and CDR2 as SNEGSKA (reference sequence). This CDR3 has 18 amino acids. J lost 2 bases, V lost 0 bases, and 15 bases had no gene match. CDR3 protein: CSARDPARVWRGAYEQYF. The CDR3 DNA reads as TGCAGTGCTAGAGATCCCGCGCGGGTCTGGCGGGGGGCCTACGAGCAGTACTTC.

The chain links TRBV21-1 to TRBJ1-1. TRBV21-1 is a known pseudogene. This CDR3 region has 17 residues. CDR3 sequence reads: CASSRNSLGRVNTEAFF. Here the CDR3 DNA reads TGTGCCAGCAGCCGAAATTCTTTAGGACGAGTCAACACTGAAGCTTTCTTT.

The V call is TRBV27, the J call TRBJ2-7; D perhaps matches TRBD2 (6 bases). Trimming stripped 3 bases from V and 3 bases from J, with 15 bases between. CDR3 length equals 15 residues. The germline V gene has CDR1 MNHEY and CDR2 SMNVEV (reference sequence). The CDR3 bases are TGTGCCAGCAGTTTCCAGGGACTGGGTATCTACGAGCAGTACTTC. As protein: CASSFQGLGIYEQYF.

This clonotype was seen a handful of times. The rearrangement uses TRBV20-1 and TRBJ2-3; maybe TRBD2 (7 bases). The CDR3 has 15 residues. Germline loops: CDR1 DFQATT, CDR2 SNEGSKA (reference sequence). The V end was cut by 1 base, the J end by 0 bases, with 11 bases between. The CDR3 coding sequence is TGCAGTGCTAGAGTTGGGGGGGCGAGCACAGATACGCAGTATTTT. Protein product: CSARVGGASTDTQYF.

The chain employs TRBV12-3 or TRBV12-4 and TRBJ2-2; a possible D gene is TRBD2 (6 bases). This CDR3 contains 15 residues. Deletions cut 2 bases from V and 1 base from J, with 8 bases between. The CDR3 here is CASSLLGGNTGELFF. In nucleotides, the CDR3 is TGTGCCAGCAGTTTATTGGGGGGGAACACCGGGGAGCTGTTTTTT.

This clonotype was observed a handful of times. The chain combines TRBV9 with TRBJ2-5; D is possibly TRBD1 or TRBD2 (5 bases each). V lost 2 bases and J 4 bases, leaving 12 bases between the germline ends. The CDR3 extends over 14 amino acids. The germline V gene has CDR1 SGDLS and CDR2 YYNGEE. The CDR3 here is CASSVGPGRETQYF. CDR3 nucleotide sequence: TGTGCCAGCAGCGTGGGACCAGGGCGAGAGACCCAGTACTTC.

This clonotype appeared a few times. The CDR3 protein is CASSWTRREQYF. CDR3 coding DNA: TGTGCCAGCAGCTGGACTAGACGCGAGCAGTACTTC. V is TRBV12-3 or TRBV12-4 and J is TRBJ2-7; 7 positions agree with TRBD2. This CDR3 has 12 amino acids. The V segment lost 6 bases and the J segment 6 bases; nucleotides outside the gene matches: 5.

In its sample, this clonotype was seen many times. The chain recombines TRBV10-3 with TRBJ2-7, with D perhaps TRBD2 (6 bases). Trimming took 7 bases from V and 3 from J, leaving 13 bases between them. Germline lookup yields CDR1 ENHRY and CDR2 SYGVKD. CDR3 size: 13 residues. CDR3 nucleotide sequence: TGTGCCATCACCCTCGGGGGAGGCTACGAGCAGTACTTC. Amino acid sequence: CAITLGGGYEQYF.

The genes are TRBV6-2 or TRBV6-3 and TRBJ2-7; the D is unclear. The V gene lost 5 bases and the J gene lost 4 bases, with 21 bases spanning the gap. CDR3 length: 16 amino acids. Germline CDR1 and CDR2: MNHEY and SVGEGT. The CDR3 DNA is TGTGCCAGCAGTGGAGCCGGGCCCCCCAGGAATTACGAGCAGTACTTC. Protein sequence: CASSGAGPPRNYEQYF.

Ten or more counts support this clonotype. The genes are TRBV7-9 and TRBJ2-6, with D hard to call. This CDR3 has 16 amino acids. V was shortened by 5 bases and J by 0 bases, with 11 bases between the two germline ends. Per the germline V gene, CDR1 is SEHNR and CDR2 is FQNEAQ (reference sequence). The CDR3: CASSPGSYSGANVLTF. The CDR3 coding sequence is TGTGCCAGCAGCCCCGGATCTTACTCTGGGGCCAACGTCCTGACTTTC.

This clonotype was detected ten times or more. CDR3 sequence (DNA): TGTGCCAGCAGTAGCCTAGGAAGCACAGATACGCAGTATTTT. It codes for CASSSLGSTDTQYF. V usage is TRBV2 and J usage is TRBJ2-3; no firm D call. The CDR3 has 14 amino acids. V was clipped by 5 bases and J by 0 bases, with 9 bases between them. Germline CDR1 is SNHLY and CDR2 is FYNNEI.

This clonotype was counted a few times. The V call is TRBV21-1, the J call TRBJ2-7; whether TRBD1, the table's D call, matches the DNA was not checked. TRBV21-1 is a pseudogene. This CDR3 has 15 amino acids. The CDR3 coding sequence is TGTGCCACCGACCACCTCTACCCCCTATCCTACGAGCAGTACTTC. Its protein is CATDHLYPLSYEQYF.

This clonotype was observed a handful of times. The genes are TRBV4-1 and TRBJ1-3, with TRBD1 as a possible D gene (5 bases). This CDR3 is 15 amino acids long. Trimming shortened V by 5 bases and J by 2 bases, and 13 bases separated the two germline ends. From germline, CDR1 is MGHRA and CDR2 YSYEKL. CDR3 nucleotide sequence: TGCGCCAGCAGCTCAGGGTATGGAGCTGGAAACACCATATATTTT. This gives the protein CASSSGYGAGNTIYF.